This T cell receptor (beta chain) stems from a study of cytomegalovirus exposure and HLA in healthy donors. PCR employed 60 Vbeta and 13 Jbeta primers. Sequencing used immunoSEQ multiplex PCR; TCRdb keeps in-frame clones, though not all of them. Altogether approximately 100,000 clones are present, around three fifths being singletons, with the ten largest covering around 4%. The CDR3 covers 14 residues. Germline V gene data show CDR1 as SGHRS and CDR2 as YFSETQ. V dropped 1 base and J dropped 3 bases, with 9 bases sitting between them. Healthy bone marrow donors made up the cohort. General observations from the study: Clonal expansion was found to be greater in HLA-associated TCR beta chains than in equally common others in a later analysis.

In the case of this clone: The antigen is not known.

What was sequenced was PBMCs. This rearrangement joins TRBV5-1 to TRBJ2-3; no clear D. The sequence derives from a man aged 30 to 39 in good health and CMV-seronegative. The CDR3: CASSLSQTTDTQYF. CDR3 coding DNA: TGCGCCAGCAGCTTGAGCCAGACTACAGATACGCAGTATTTT.